One sample yielded the 22 T cell receptor beta chains listed below, sequenced in a study of tumor and adjacent non-tumor tissue in lung cancer. TCRbeta libraries were built with three rounds of nested PCR, modified from ARM-PCR. TCRdb reprocessed the multiplex PCR reads with MiXCR, giving one entry per CDR3 protein. The profile shows fewer than 150,000 distinct CDR3 sequences, roughly 66% of them singletons. The template was RNA from unsorted bulk tissue. Sequencing was performed on lung tumor tissue. These TCRs come from a man aged 60-69 years with small cell lung cancer.

This chain links TRBV5-4 with TRBJ2-1, with 7 bases matching TRBD1. The CDR3 length is 14 residues. Losses at the gene ends were 4 bases for V and 5 bases for J; bases not matched to a gene: 6. The germline V gene encodes CDR1 SGHNT and CDR2 YYREEE (reference sequence). CDR3 nucleotide sequence: TGTGCCAGCAGCCCCGACAGGGTCCACAATGAGCAGTTCTTC. This codes for CASSPDRVHNEQFF.

With respect to this clonotype: This likely comes from a read error, as the CDR3 has no conserved phenylalanine or tryptophan at its end. No DNA is shown, since the ends of the CDR3 on it are uncertain; the CDR3 is the one TCRdb lists. The gene calls are TRBV11-3 and TRBJ2-2; the DNA was not used to check the table's D call, TRBD1. Both ends counted, the CDR3 spans 15 residues. From germline, CDR1 is SGHNT and CDR2 YENEEA. CDR3 loop: CASAEGGGASGELFY.

The sample holds many counts of this clonotype. This chain links TRBV20-1 with TRBJ2-3, with 11 bases lining up with TRBD2. Per germline, CDR1 DFQATT and CDR2 SNEGSKA (reference sequence). There are 15 residues in the CDR3. Trimming took 6 bases from V and 6 from J; bases not matched to a gene: 11. The CDR3 DNA sequence: TGCAGTGCGACACTAGCGGGAGAAAGGGGCGATACGCAGTATTTT. This encodes CSATLAGERGDTQYF.

The rearrangement links TRBV4-1 to TRBJ2-6; TRBD1 matches at 8 bases. This CDR3 has 18 amino acids. Germline V CDR1 and CDR2: MGHRA, YSYEKL. V shed 4 bases, J shed 0 bases, and the junction held 8 bases outside the gene matches. The chain's CDR3 is CASSLVGQGNSGANVLTF. The CDR3 DNA is TGCGCCAGCAGCCTTGTAGGACAGGGTAACTCTGGGGCCAACGTCCTGACTTTC.

In this sample, this clonotype turned up a few times. This could be a read error, since a much larger clone is one nucleotide away. The CDR3 protein is CASSPTGQTRGYTF. As DNA, the CDR3 is TGCGCCAGCAGCCCCACCGGACAGACCCGTGGCTACACCTTC. V usage is TRBV4-1 and J usage is TRBJ1-2; D perhaps matches TRBD1 (6 bases). Trimming stripped 4 bases from V and 7 bases from J, with 16 bases between. CDR3 size: 14 residues. Germline CDR1 MGHRA, CDR2 YSYEKL.

Concerning this clonotype itself: This sequence may be a read error, since a much larger clone differs from it by one base. The chain combines TRBV20-1 with TRBJ1-1; D is unresolved. Trimming took 4 bases from V and 0 from J, leaving 18 bases between them. This CDR3 contains 16 residues. Per germline, CDR1 DFQATT and CDR2 SNEGSKA (reference sequence). DNA of the CDR3: TGCAGTGCTAAAACCGGGAAAGGGAGTCTGAACACTGAAGCTTTCTTT. Protein sequence: CSAKTGKGSLNTEAFF.

Many counts were recorded for this clonotype. V and J are TRBV28 and TRBJ1-2; D ambiguous. This CDR3 has 12 amino acids. The germline V gene has CDR1 MDHEN and CDR2 SYDVKM. Trimming took off 3 bases at V and 4 bases at J, with 6 bases between the two ends. In nucleotides, the CDR3 is TGTGCCAGCAGTTTGGAGGGCTATGGCTACACCTTC. Amino acid sequence: CASSLEGYGYTF.

This clonotype has only a few counts. One end of the junction varies from germline; a read error may be responsible. The rearrangement uses TRBV12-3 or TRBV12-4 and TRBJ1-1, with unresolved D. This CDR3 spans 14 amino acids. The CDR3 here is CAGSFSGFQTEAFF. The CDR3 DNA reads as TGTGCCGGCAGTTTCTCGGGTTTTCAGACTGAAGCTTTCTTT.

Worth noting for this clonotype: Compared with germline, one end of the junction differs, possibly owing to a read error. The chain joins TRBV12-3 or TRBV12-4 to TRBJ1-4, with D perhaps TRBD1 (5 bases). This CDR3 has 14 amino acids. DNA for the CDR3: TGCGCCAACAGTTTTTTTGGGGGGGAAGAAAAACTGTTTTTT. It yields the protein CANSFFGGEEKLFF.

On this clonotype: A much larger clone lies a single base off, so this may be a read error. The V and J genes are TRBV20-1 and TRBJ1-2; 7 bases are a match to TRBD1. This CDR3 contains 12 residues. From germline, CDR1 is DFQATT and CDR2 SNEGSKA (reference sequence). Here the CDR3 reads CRPMGQIYGYTF. The DNA for the CDR3 is TGCAGACCCATGGGACAGATCTATGGCTACACCTTC.

About this clonotype: A read error is possible here, since a much larger clone lies one base away. The rearrangement uses TRBV6-2 or TRBV6-3 and TRBJ2-7; TRBD1 agrees at 7 bases. CDR1 is MNHEY and CDR2 is SVGEGT in the germline V gene. The length of the CDR3 is 13 residues. CDR3 sequence reads: CTSTPAGGYEQYF. The CDR3 DNA reads TGTACCAGCACCCCCGCAGGGGGCTACGAGCAGTACTTC.

This rearrangement joins TRBV11-3 to TRBJ2-1; the D is unclear. Germline V gene lookup returns CDR1 SGHNT and CDR2 YENEEA. Trimming pared 8 bases from V and 4 bases from J, leaving 12 bases between. The CDR3 runs 13 residues. CDR3 loop: CASPPHKYNEQFF. The CDR3 region has the DNA TGTGCCAGCCCCCCCCACAAGTACAATGAGCAGTTCTTC.

The table lists this clonotype with a count of one. At one of its ends the junction is not consistent with the germline gene, which may arise from a read error. This chain connects TRBV20-1 to TRBJ2-7; a possible D gene is TRBD2 (5 bases). Germline values: CDR1 DFQATT, CDR2 SNEGSKA (reference sequence). The CDR3 totals 14 residues. CDR3 sequence reads: CNARGNAATYEQYF. In nucleotides, the CDR3 is TGTAATGCTCGAGGGAATGCAGCAACCTACGAGCAGTACTTC.

Regarding this clonotype: No conserved phenylalanine or tryptophan is present at the end of the CDR3, so a read error is the likely explanation. The CDR3: CASGDGRGYEQYA. CDR3 DNA sequence: TGCGCCAGCGGTGACGGTAGAGGCTACGAGCAGTACGCC. V gene TRBV10-2 combines with J gene TRBJ2-7; no clear D gene. Germline values: CDR1 WSHSY, CDR2 SAAADI. The CDR3 length is 13 residues.

This clonotype was detected ten times or more. The CDR3 region is CASSLSQGYGYTF. As DNA, the CDR3 is TGTGCCAGCAGCTTGTCGCAGGGATATGGCTACACCTTC. The genes are TRBV5-6 and TRBJ1-2; tentatively, D is TRBD1 (5 bases). CDR1 SGHDT and CDR2 YYEEEE come from the germline V gene. The CDR3 is made up of 13 amino acids. V lost 1 base, J lost 5 bases, and 9 bases lay in between. Filled out from reference TRBV5-6 and TRBJ1-2, the complete variable domain reads DAGVTQSPTHLIKTRGQQVTLRCSPKSGHDTVSWYQQALGQGPQFIFQYYEEEERQRGNFPDRFSGHQFPNYSSELNVNALLLGDSALYLCASSLSQGYGYTFGSGTRLTVV.

With respect to this clonotype: One end of the junction does not line up with germline, which may come from a read error. The chain carries TRBV6-1 and TRBJ1-4; 7 nucleotides align to TRBD1. The germline V gene encodes CDR1 MNHNS and CDR2 SASEGT. The CDR3 spans 18 residues. This chain's CDR3 is CAGRRDSRRTGPNEKLFF. The CDR3 DNA reads as TGTGCCGGCAGGCGGGACAGTAGACGGACGGGACCAAATGAAAAACTGTTTTTT.

V usage is TRBV4-1 and J usage is TRBJ2-1; D possibly corresponds to TRBD1 (5 bases). CDR3 size: 14 residues. Germline values: CDR1 MGHRA, CDR2 YSYEKL. This CDR3 reads CTNSRTMQGNEQFF. DNA of the CDR3: TGCACCAACAGCCGGACCATGCAGGGTAATGAGCAGTTCTTC.

Concerning this clonotype itself: This may arise from a read error, as a much more abundant clone is one base away. The chain is built from TRBV5-1 and TRBJ2-3; D is unresolved. V was clipped by 6 bases and J by 5 bases, with 16 bases between them. Germline CDR1 is SGHRS and CDR2 is YFSETQ. This CDR3 has 14 residues. CDR3 residues: CASNDPATGDTQYF. The CDR3, as DNA: TGCGCCAGCAACGACCCAGCTACTGGAGATACGCAGTATTTT.

Worth noting for this clonotype: Since a much larger clone is just one base distant, this may be a read error. The gene calls are TRBV11-2 and TRBJ2-1; 8 nucleotides agree with TRBD2. The V gene's germline CDR1 is SGHAT and CDR2 FQNNGV. CDR3 length: 12 amino acids. Here the CDR3 DNA reads TGTGCCAGCGGCTTAATCGGGAGGGCCGGGTTCTTC. Translation: CASGLIGRAGFF.

This clonotype occurred a few times. The V and J genes are TRBV6-5 and TRBJ1-2; D is possibly TRBD1 (5 bases). The V end was cut by 6 bases, the J end by 4 bases, with 18 bases between. The germline CDR1 and CDR2 sequences are MNHEY and SVGAGI. The CDR3 is made up of 15 amino acids. DNA of the CDR3: TGTGCCAGCAGCGTTAGTGAGGGGTCCTTCTATGGCTACACCTTC. The encoded protein is CASSVSEGSFYGYTF.

As regards this clonotype: The junction departs from the called germline gene at one end, perhaps through a read error. The chain combines TRBV29-1 with TRBJ1-2, with unresolved D. Germline V gives CDR1 SQVTM, CDR2 ANQGSEA. This CDR3 is built from 13 residues. The CDR3 here is CSSGEGGDWSYIF. In nucleotides, the CDR3 is TGCAGCTCTGGGGAGGGCGGAGATTGGAGCTACATCTTC.

In this sample, this clonotype turned up many times. The CDR3 DNA sequence: TGTGCCATCAGAGCGGGAGGGTCCATAGATACGCAGTATTTT. Translated, it gives CAIRAGGSIDTQYF. The chain uses TRBV10-3 and TRBJ2-3; 10 bases map to TRBD2. The CDR3 is 14 residues long. The germline CDR1 and CDR2 sequences are ENHRY and SYGVKD. J was trimmed by 5 bases and V by 6 bases; bases with no gene match: 5.